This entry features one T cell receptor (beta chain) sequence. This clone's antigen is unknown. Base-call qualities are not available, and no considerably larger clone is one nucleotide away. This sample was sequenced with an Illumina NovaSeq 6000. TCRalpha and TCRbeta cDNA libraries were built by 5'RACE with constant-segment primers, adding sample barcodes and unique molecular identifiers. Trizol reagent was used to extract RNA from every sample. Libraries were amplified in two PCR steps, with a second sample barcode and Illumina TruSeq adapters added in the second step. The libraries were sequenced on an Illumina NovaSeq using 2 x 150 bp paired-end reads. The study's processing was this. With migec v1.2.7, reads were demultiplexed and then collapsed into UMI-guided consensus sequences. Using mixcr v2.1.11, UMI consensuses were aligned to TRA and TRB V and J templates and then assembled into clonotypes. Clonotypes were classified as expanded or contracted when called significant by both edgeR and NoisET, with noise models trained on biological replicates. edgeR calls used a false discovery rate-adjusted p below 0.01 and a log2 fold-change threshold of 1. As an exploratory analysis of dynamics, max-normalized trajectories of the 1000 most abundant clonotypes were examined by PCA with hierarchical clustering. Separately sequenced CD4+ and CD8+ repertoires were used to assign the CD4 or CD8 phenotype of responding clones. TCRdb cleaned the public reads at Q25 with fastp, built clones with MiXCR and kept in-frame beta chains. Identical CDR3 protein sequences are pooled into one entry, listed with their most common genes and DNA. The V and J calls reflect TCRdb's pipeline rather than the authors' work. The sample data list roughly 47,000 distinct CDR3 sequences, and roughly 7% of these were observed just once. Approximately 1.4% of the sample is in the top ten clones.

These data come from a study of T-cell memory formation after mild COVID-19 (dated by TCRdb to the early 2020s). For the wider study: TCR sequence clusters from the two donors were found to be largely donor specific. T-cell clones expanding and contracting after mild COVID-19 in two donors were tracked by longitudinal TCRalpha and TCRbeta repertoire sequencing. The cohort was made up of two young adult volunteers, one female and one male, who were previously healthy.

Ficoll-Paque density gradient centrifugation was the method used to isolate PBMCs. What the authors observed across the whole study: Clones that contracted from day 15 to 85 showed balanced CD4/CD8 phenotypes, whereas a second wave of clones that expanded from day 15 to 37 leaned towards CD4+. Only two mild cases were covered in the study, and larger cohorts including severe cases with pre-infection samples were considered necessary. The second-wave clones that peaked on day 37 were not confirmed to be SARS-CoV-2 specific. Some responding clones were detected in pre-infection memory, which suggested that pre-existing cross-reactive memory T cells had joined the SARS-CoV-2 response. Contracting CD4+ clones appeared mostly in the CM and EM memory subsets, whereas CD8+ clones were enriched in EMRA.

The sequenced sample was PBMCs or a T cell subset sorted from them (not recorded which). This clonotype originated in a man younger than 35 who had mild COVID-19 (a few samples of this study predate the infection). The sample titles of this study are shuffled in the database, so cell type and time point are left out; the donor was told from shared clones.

At the DNA level, the sequence is TGTGCCAGCAGGAAGGGGGTTCAAGAGACCCAGTACTTC. Its translation reads: CASRKGVQETQYF. The chain couples TRBV6-2 or TRBV6-3 to TRBJ2-5, with TRBD1 perhaps the D gene, on 6 matching bases. Trimming costs V 6 bases and J 2 bases, and their ends lie 10 bases apart. CDR1 and CDR2, per the germline V gene, are MNHEY and SVGEGT. The CDR3 runs 13 amino acids, cysteine and phenylalanine included. Only CDR3 DNA remains: 39 bases, in frame from the first base.